Presented here are 17 T cell receptor beta chains from one specimen sequenced in a study of blood T cell repertoires in COVID-19. Assay used: immunoSEQ multiplex PCR; TCRdb lists only in-frame clones, some missing. The sample has some 360,000 clones, more than 70% seen once. The sample consisted of peripheral blood. The receptors were gathered from a woman aged 60-70 years with COVID-19, enrolled during active disease.

The rearrangement uses TRBV5-6 and TRBJ1-5; D not certain. Germline CDR1 SGHDT, CDR2 YYEEEE. The CDR3 has 14 amino acids. Trimming removed 0 bases at V and 3 bases at J, with 7 bases between. The CDR3 protein is CASSLVVSNQPQHF. The CDR3 DNA reads as TGTGCCAGCAGCTTGGTCGTGTCCAATCAGCCCCAGCATTTT.

This chain links TRBV20-1 with TRBJ1-2; D gene unclear. The CDR3 extends over 14 amino acids. With 3 bases removed from V and 0 bases from J, the gap between germline ends came to 11 bases. From germline, CDR1 is DFQATT and CDR2 SNEGSKA (reference sequence). The CDR3 loop reads CSASVGGTNYGYTF. The DNA of the CDR3 is TGCAGTGCTAGTGTTGGAGGAACTAACTATGGCTACACCTTC.

The rearrangement uses TRBV13 and TRBJ2-7; the D gene is possibly TRBD1 (6 bases). Germline CDR1 reads PRHDT; CDR2 reads FYEKMQ (reference sequence). The length of the CDR3 is 14 residues. V shed 2 bases and J shed 6 bases, with 14 bases lying between them. CDR3 DNA: TGTGCCAGCAGCTTAACCAGGGGTTGGTTCGAGCAGTACTTC. Amino acid sequence: CASSLTRGWFEQYF.

This chain connects TRBV18 to TRBJ1-3; 7 nucleotides line up with TRBD1. V shed 6 bases and J 1 base; nucleotides not matched to a gene: 3. This CDR3 is built from 14 residues. The germline gives CDR1 KGHSH, CDR2 LQKENI. CDR3 amino acids: CASSETGSGNTIYF. CDR3 in DNA: TGTGCCAGCTCGGAGACAGGGTCTGGAAACACCATATATTTT.

The chain has TRBV4-2 and TRBJ2-1; D is perhaps TRBD2 (6 bases). Trimming stripped 1 base from V and 0 bases from J, with 7 bases between. Germline CDR1 reads LGHNA; CDR2 reads YNFKEQ. This CDR3 is built from 15 residues. The chain's CDR3 is CASSQGLDSYNEQFF. DNA for the CDR3: TGTGCCAGCAGCCAAGGACTAGACTCCTACAATGAGCAGTTCTTC.

The chain has TRBV7-8 and TRBJ2-2; possibly TRBD1 for D (6 bases). The length of the CDR3 is 16 residues. V lost 5 bases to trimming and J lost 2 bases, with 15 bases between them. Germline CDR1 and CDR2: SGHVS and FQNEAQ. Here the CDR3 reads CASSRRTVKNTGELFF. In nucleotides, the CDR3 is TGTGCCAGCAGCCGACGGACAGTAAAAAACACCGGGGAGCTGTTTTTT.

In its sample, this clone was seen a few times. The chain joins TRBV5-4 to TRBJ2-3; TRBD2 matches at 9 bases. Germline CDR1 is SGHNT and CDR2 is YYREEE (reference sequence). The CDR3 runs 16 residues. The junction had 4 bases not matched to a gene; V was cut back by 0 bases and J by 2 bases. The CDR3 DNA reads as TGTGCCAGCAGCTTGGATGGCGGGGGGGCCACAGATACGCAGTATTTT. Protein sequence: CASSLDGGGATDTQYF.

In its sample, this clone was seen a few times. The chain carries TRBV28 and TRBJ1-5; TRBD1 is a possible D gene (5 bases). This CDR3 spans 15 amino acids. The germline V gene encodes CDR1 MDHEN and CDR2 SYDVKM. V shed 6 bases and J shed 2 bases, with 14 bases lying between them. Written as DNA, the CDR3 is TGTGCCAGCAGCACAGGCAAACTGGGCAATCAGCCCCAGCATTTT. This sequence encodes CASSTGKLGNQPQHF.

The V gene is TRBV10-3, the J gene TRBJ2-3; 9 bases line up with TRBD2. The germline CDR1 and CDR2 sequences are ENHRY and SYGVKD. This CDR3 spans 15 amino acids. J was trimmed by 2 bases and V by 3 bases; bases with no gene match: 3. The CDR3 spells CAISDLAGPTDTQYF. The CDR3, as DNA: TGTGCCATCAGTGACCTAGCGGGGCCCACAGATACGCAGTATTTT.

The rearrangement uses TRBV6-2 or TRBV6-3 and TRBJ2-7, with D possibly TRBD1 on 6 matching bases. Germline V gene sequence: CDR1 MNHEY, CDR2 SVGEGT. There are 15 residues in the CDR3. Trimming left V 6 bases short and J 4 bases short, with 19 bases between. The DNA of the CDR3 is TGTGCCAGCAGCCCTCGGAGTGGTGGACAGTACGAGCAGTACTTC. It codes for CASSPRSGGQYEQYF.

The chain uses TRBV6-1 and TRBJ1-3; a possible D gene is TRBD1 (5 bases). The CDR3 totals 15 residues. Germline V lookup: CDR1 MNHNS, CDR2 SASEGT. Between the trimmed V and J ends, which lost 1 base and 0 bases, there was a span of 7 bases. DNA for the CDR3: TGTGCCAGCAGTGAAGGACAGATCTCTGGAAACACCATATATTTT. It codes for CASSEGQISGNTIYF.

This chain connects TRBV28 to TRBJ1-1; tentatively, D is TRBD1 (5 bases). CDR1 and CDR2 from the germline V gene are MDHEN and SYDVKM. This CDR3 has 13 amino acids. Trimming cost V 8 bases and J 0 bases, with 10 bases left between them. The CDR3: CASDTGVNTEAFF. The CDR3 nucleotides read TGTGCCAGCGACACGGGGGTGAACACTGAAGCTTTCTTT. The entire variable domain, with the rest obtained from reference TRBV28 and TRBJ1-1, is as follows: DVKVTQSSRYLVKRTGEKVFLECVQDMDHENMFWYRQDPGLGLRLIYFSYDVKMKEKGDIPEGYSVSREKKERFSLILESASTNQTSMYLCASDTGVNTEAFFGQGTRLTVV.

The gene calls are TRBV25-1 and TRBJ2-3; 7 bases fit TRBD2. V lost 7 bases and J lost 2; bases outside the gene matches: 6. The CDR3 is 14 residues long. CDR1 is MGHDK and CDR2 is SYGVNS in the germline V gene. Here the CDR3 DNA reads TGTGCCAGCAAGCGCGGGGGTAACACAGATACGCAGTATTTT. Its translation is CASKRGGNTDTQYF.

The J gene is TRBJ2-5, the V gene TRBV5-1, with TRBD1 identical over 7 bases. The germline gives CDR1 SGHRS, CDR2 YFSETQ. V dropped 0 bases and J dropped 0; count of bases not matched to a gene: 5. The CDR3 has 16 residues. The CDR3 DNA follows: TGCGCCAGCAGCTTGGTCGGGACAGTGAACCAAGAGACCCAGTACTTC. It specifies CASSLVGTVNQETQYF.

The V and J genes are TRBV28 and TRBJ2-5, with a possible D match to TRBD1 (6 bases). The CDR3 spans 13 residues. CDR1 and CDR2 (germline): MDHEN, SYDVKM. V lost 6 bases, J lost 5 bases, and 13 bases lay in between. DNA of the CDR3: TGTGCCAGCAGGTCAGGGGTTGCCGAGACCCAGTACTTC. Its translation is CASRSGVAETQYF.

This chain joins TRBV9 and TRBJ1-6; D ambiguous. Germline V gives CDR1 SGDLS, CDR2 YYNGEE. Trimming removed 0 bases at V and 8 bases at J, with 6 bases between. This CDR3 is 13 amino acids long. CDR3: CASSVESDSPLHF. The CDR3 region has the DNA TGTGCCAGCAGCGTAGAGTCGGATTCACCCCTCCACTTT.

The gene calls are TRBV5-1 and TRBJ1-5, with 11 positions matching TRBD1. CDR1 and CDR2 (germline): SGHRS, YFSETQ. With 4 bases clipped from V and 0 bases from J, the junction kept 6 bases outside the gene matches. The CDR3 is 17 residues long. CDR3 loop: CASSPGQGDYSNQPQHF. In nucleotides, the CDR3 is TGCGCCAGCAGCCCGGGACAGGGGGACTATAGCAATCAGCCCCAGCATTTT.